These 20 T cell receptor beta chains were all obtained from the same sample, sequenced in a study of CD8 T cells in ankylosing spondylitis. Each CDR3 protein gets one entry after TCRdb re-called the 5' RACE reads with MiXCR. The sample contains about 130,000 distinct CDR3 sequences, roughly 13% of which appear only once. Sequenced sample: blood, either unsorted or a sorted T cell fraction (not recorded which). These receptors were taken from a female donor with ankylosing spondylitis or in good health (not recorded which).

The J gene is TRBJ2-5, the V gene TRBV13; D gene unclear. The CDR3 spans 10 residues. CDR1 and CDR2 (germline): PRHDT, FYEKMQ (reference sequence). The V and J ends lost 9 bases and 5 bases respectively, with 7 bases between them. The CDR3 protein is CARSLETQYF. In DNA, the CDR3 is TGTGCCAGATCGCTGGAGACCCAGTACTTC. Variable domain in full (rest from reference TRBV13 and TRBJ2-5): AAGVIQSPRHLIKEKRETATLKCYPIPRHDTVYWYQQGPGQDPQFLISFYEKMQSDKGSIPDRFSAQQFSDYHSELNMSSLELGDSALYFCARSLETQYFGPGTRLLVL.

This chain uses TRBV20-1 with TRBJ2-7; D is perhaps TRBD2 (5 bases). The CDR3 loop spans 12 amino acids. Germline CDR1 reads DFQATT; CDR2 reads SNEGSKA (reference sequence). Trimming cost V 0 bases and J 7 bases, with 10 bases left between them. The CDR3 is CSARDEGREQYF. CDR3 nucleotides: TGCAGTGCTAGAGATGAGGGTAGGGAGCAGTACTTC.

This clonotype turned up a few times. V and J are TRBV12-3 or TRBV12-4 and TRBJ2-5; 10 bases align to TRBD2. This CDR3 region has 15 residues. Trimming cost V 6 bases and J 5 bases; bases outside gene matches: 9. The DNA for the CDR3 is TGTGCCAGCAGAAAAGTAGCGGGAGGTGGGGAGACCCAGTACTTC. As protein: CASRKVAGGGETQYF.

The table lists this clonotype with a few counts. The V gene is TRBV11-2, the J gene TRBJ2-1; 7 positions agree with TRBD1. This CDR3 has 15 residues. The V and J ends lost 6 bases and 3 bases, in that order; junction bases with no gene match: 8. Per germline, CDR1 SGHAT and CDR2 FQNNGV. The chain's CDR3 is CASRENRGSYNEQFF. For the CDR3, the DNA is TGTGCCAGCAGGGAGAACAGGGGTAGCTACAATGAGCAGTTCTTC. Based on the CDR3 plus reference TRBV11-2 and TRBJ2-1, the full variable domain is EAGVAQSPRYKIIEKRQSVAFWCNPISGHATLYWYQQILGQGPKLLIQFQNNGVVDDSQLPKDRFSAERLKGVDSTLKIQPAKLEDSAVYLCASRENRGSYNEQFFGPGTRLTVL.

This clonotype occurred many times. The rearrangement uses TRBV29-1 and TRBJ2-1; 13 bases match TRBD2. V shed 6 bases, J shed 3 bases, and the junction held 8 bases outside the gene matches. The CDR3 consists of 16 residues. Germline V gene data show CDR1 as SQVTM and CDR2 as ANQGSEA. CDR3 in amino acids: CSVGGTSGNLYNEQFF. The CDR3 bases are TGCAGCGTGGGGGGGACTAGCGGGAATCTCTACAATGAGCAGTTCTTC.

Many counts were recorded for this clonotype. The CDR3 region is CASRGSFMDTQYF. The CDR3 DNA reads TGCGCCAGCAGAGGCTCCTTTATGGATACGCAGTATTTT. The rearrangement links TRBV5-1 to TRBJ2-3; D is unresolved. Trimming took off 5 bases at V and 6 bases at J, with 13 bases between the two ends. Germline lookup yields CDR1 SGHRS and CDR2 YFSETQ. CDR3 length: 13 residues.

In this sample, this clonotype turned up many times. The chain links TRBV29-1 to TRBJ2-3; D may be TRBD2 (6 bases). In germline, CDR1 is SQVTM, CDR2 ANQGSEA. V lost 5 bases and J 3 bases, leaving 9 bases between the germline ends. The CDR3 length is 12 residues. The CDR3 DNA follows: TGCAGCGTTAACCTAGCGACAGATACGCAGTATTTT. Amino acid sequence: CSVNLATDTQYF.

This chain joins TRBV3-1 and TRBJ2-1, with 8 bases fitting TRBD1. V trimming: 4 bases; J trimming: 10 bases; junction bases outside the gene matches: 9. Germline V gene data show CDR1 as LGHDT and CDR2 as YNNKEL (reference sequence). This CDR3 has 14 amino acids. The CDR3 sequence: CASSRGTGPLEQFF. As DNA, the CDR3 is TGTGCCAGCAGCCGAGGGACAGGACCCCTCGAGCAGTTCTTC.

This clonotype was seen only a few times. The chain employs TRBV7-6 and TRBJ2-7, with no clear D. V lost 0 bases, J lost 3 bases, and 9 bases lay in between. This CDR3 comprises 14 residues. CDR1 is SGHVS, CDR2 FNYEAQ, per germline. The CDR3 DNA follows: TGTGCCAGCAGCTTAGCGGCGGCCAACTACGAGCAGTACTTC. This translates into CASSLAAANYEQYF.

This clonotype was detected ten times or more. The chain uses TRBV27 and TRBJ1-4, with a weak D call TRBD1 (5 bases). Germline V gene lookup returns CDR1 MNHEY and CDR2 SMNVEV (reference sequence). Trimming removed 5 bases at V and 8 bases at J, with 15 bases between. This CDR3 comprises 14 residues. The CDR3 sequence is CASSPRQKREKLFF. The CDR3 DNA follows: TGTGCCAGCAGTCCCCGACAGAAACGGGAAAAACTGTTTTTT.

This clonotype was found many times. V and J are TRBV15 and TRBJ1-2; 7 bases are shared with TRBD1. Per germline, CDR1 LNHNV and CDR2 YYDKDF (reference sequence). V lost 5 bases to trimming and J lost 4 bases; unmatched junction nucleotides: 10. CDR3 length: 15 residues. In DNA, the CDR3 is TGTGCCACCAGCCAAAGCAGGGCAGGGGGCTATGGCTACACCTTC. As protein: CATSQSRAGGYGYTF.

This clonotype was counted a few times. The chain carries TRBV5-4 and TRBJ2-7; either TRBD1 or TRBD2 may supply D (5 bases each). The CDR3 has 12 amino acids. The V and J ends lost 9 bases and 1 base respectively, with 11 bases between them. Germline CDR1 and CDR2: SGHNT and YYREEE (reference sequence). CDR3 sequence reads: CATGTDSYEQYF. DNA for the CDR3: TGTGCCACCGGGACGGATTCCTACGAGCAGTACTTC.

The chain carries TRBV18 and TRBJ1-3; TRBD1 is a possible D gene (6 bases). V was cut by 3 bases and J by 0 bases, with 12 bases left in between. CDR1 is KGHSH, CDR2 LQKENI, per germline. The CDR3 sequence is 16 residues long. CDR3 nucleotides: TGTGCCAGCTCACCCGTGACAGGCCTCTCTGGAAACACCATATATTTT. It is translated as CASSPVTGLSGNTIYF.

In its sample, this clonotype was seen a few times. The chain recombines TRBV6-1 with TRBJ1-2, with 7 bases matching TRBD1. The CDR3 extends over 15 amino acids. Germline V gene sequence: CDR1 MNHNS, CDR2 SASEGT. Germline trimming cut 5 bases from V and 4 bases from J; bases unmatched to any gene: 10. The CDR3 loop is CASSQTGAAGYGYTF. DNA for the CDR3: TGTGCCAGCAGTCAAACAGGGGCTGCGGGCTATGGCTACACCTTC.

The chain links TRBV6-5 to TRBJ2-7; 9 nucleotides align to TRBD1. The CDR3 sequence is 14 residues long. Trimming cost V 8 bases and J 7 bases; bases outside gene matches: 12. Germline V lookup: CDR1 MNHEY, CDR2 SVGAGI. The CDR3 DNA follows: TGTGCCAGCGGCAAACAGGGGGCTTCTAAAGAGCAGTACTTC. Amino acid sequence: CASGKQGASKEQYF.

This clonotype was observed a handful of times. The V and J genes are TRBV12-3 or TRBV12-4 and TRBJ2-6; perhaps TRBD2 as D (7 bases). This CDR3 is built from 16 residues. V dropped 3 bases and J dropped 4 bases, with 13 bases sitting between them. CDR3 DNA sequence: TGTGCCAGCAGTTTGGGGGGGGCGTCCGGGGCCAACGTCCTGACTTTC. This gives the protein CASSLGGASGANVLTF.

This clonotype has a handful of counts. The gene calls are TRBV7-3 and TRBJ2-3; TRBD2 is a possible D gene (5 bases). The germline CDR1 and CDR2 sequences are SGHTA and FQGTGA. This CDR3 is built from 14 residues. The V end was cut by 1 base, the J end by 6 bases, with 11 bases between. The CDR3 DNA reads TGTGCCAGCAGCTTAATTGGTAGCGCCGATACGCAGTATTTT. Translated, it gives CASSLIGSADTQYF.

This clonotype showed up just a few times. V is TRBV7-9 and J is TRBJ2-4, with no clear D. Germline CDR1 SEHNR, CDR2 FQNEAQ (reference sequence). Trimming left V 2 bases short and J 4 bases short, with 15 bases between. The CDR3 is 16 amino acids. The CDR3 reads CASSLLRTDQKNIQYF. The CDR3 DNA reads as TGTGCCAGCAGCTTATTGCGTACGGACCAAAAAAACATTCAGTACTTC.

This clonotype was picked up many times. The chain recombines TRBV5-1 with TRBJ1-3; no clear D gene. Germline V gene lookup returns CDR1 SGHRS and CDR2 YFSETQ. V was trimmed by 0 bases and J by 2 bases, leaving 6 bases between them. This CDR3 has 14 residues. This chain's CDR3 is CASSLALTGNTIYF. CDR3 bases: TGCGCCAGCAGCTTGGCCCTCACTGGAAACACCATATATTTT.

This clonotype was detected ten times or more. The chain links TRBV7-6 to TRBJ2-1; D is uncertain. The CDR3 consists of 17 residues. The V gene's germline CDR1 is SGHVS and CDR2 FNYEAQ. V was shortened by 0 bases and J by 3 bases, with 15 bases between the two germline ends. The CDR3 DNA is TGTGCCAGCAGCTTAGCTGCTCCAAATAGGGACTACAATGAGCAGTTCTTC. Protein: CASSLAAPNRDYNEQFF.